Listed below are T cell receptor beta chains from one sample, sequenced in a study of blood T cells in healthy people across ages. One entry per CDR3 protein results from TCRdb running MiXCR on the 5' RACE reads. The profile shows some 800,000 distinct CDR3 sequences, roughly 44% of them singletons. Specimen: blood. These receptor sequences come from a man in his sixties in good health. The CDR3 runs from the conserved cysteine through the conserved F or W. D genes are given only for firm matches.

NA	TRBJ2-7	TRBV15	13	CATSRDALSEQYF
TRBD1	TRBJ1-4	TRBV12-3/TRBV12-4	15	CASKKAGTGDGKLFF
NA	TRBJ2-1	TRBV11-2	12	CASSLGGQEQFF
NA	TRBJ2-3	TRBV5-5	15	CASSRPASSTDTQYF
NA	TRBJ2-1	TRBV6-2/TRBV6-3	16	CASSYPPGQLVYEQFF
NA	TRBJ1-2	TRBV27	15	CASSLSPQGNYGYTF
TRBD1	TRBJ2-1	TRBV5-1	15	CASSLFGTGEDEQFF
TRBD2	TRBJ2-1	TRBV20-1	16	CSARAPPGLDHNEQFF
TRBD1	TRBJ2-3	TRBV11-2	17	CASSLARGQGWTDTQYF
NA	TRBJ2-5	TRBV2	12	CASSGDVETQYF
NA	TRBJ2-1	TRBV4-3	15	CASSQRGGGRGEQFF
TRBD1	TRBJ1-4	TRBV6-2/TRBV6-3	16	CASSGRDRGPNEKLFF
NA	TRBJ1-1	TRBV5-5	15	CASSRFMTGNTEAFF
NA	TRBJ2-3	TRBV28	12	CASKALTDTQYF
NA	TRBJ2-7	TRBV9	14	CASSVRGTTYEQYF
TRBD2	TRBJ2-3	TRBV3-1	15	CASSGGLVSTDTRYF